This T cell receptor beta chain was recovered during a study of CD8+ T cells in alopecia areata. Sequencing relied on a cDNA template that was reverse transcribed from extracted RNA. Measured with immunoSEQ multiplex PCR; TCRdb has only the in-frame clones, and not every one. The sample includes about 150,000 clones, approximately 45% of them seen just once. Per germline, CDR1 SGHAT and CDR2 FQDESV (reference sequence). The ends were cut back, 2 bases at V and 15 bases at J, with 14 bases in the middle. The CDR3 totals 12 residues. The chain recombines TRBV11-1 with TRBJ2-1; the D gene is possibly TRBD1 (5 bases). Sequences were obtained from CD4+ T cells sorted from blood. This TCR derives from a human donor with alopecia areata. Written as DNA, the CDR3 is TGTGCCAGCAGCTTACGTGGGGCCCGCCCGTTCTTC. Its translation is CASSLRGARPFF.